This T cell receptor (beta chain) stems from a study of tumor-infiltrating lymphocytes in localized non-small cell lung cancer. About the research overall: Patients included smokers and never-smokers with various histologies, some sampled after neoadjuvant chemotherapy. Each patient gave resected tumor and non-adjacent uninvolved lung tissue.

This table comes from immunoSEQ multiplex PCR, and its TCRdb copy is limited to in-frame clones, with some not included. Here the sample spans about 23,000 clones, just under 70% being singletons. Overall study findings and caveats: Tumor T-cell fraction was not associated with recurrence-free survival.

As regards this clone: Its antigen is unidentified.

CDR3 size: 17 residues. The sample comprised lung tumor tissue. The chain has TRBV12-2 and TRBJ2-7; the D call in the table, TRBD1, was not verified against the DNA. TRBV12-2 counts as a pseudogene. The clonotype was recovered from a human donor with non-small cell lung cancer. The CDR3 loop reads CASRLAPGQGVTYEQYF. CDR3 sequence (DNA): TGTGCAAGTCGCTTAGCACCTGGACAGGGGGTTACCTACGAGCAGTACTTC.